The next 2 T cell receptor beta chains were all read from a single sample in a study of cytomegalovirus exposure and HLA in healthy donors. Vbeta (60) and Jbeta (13) primers were used in the PCR. Some clones are missing from TCRdb's copy, which holds only in-frame ones; the method was immunoSEQ multiplex PCR. This sample has under 200,000 clones, with approximately 82% found just once. Input material: PBMCs. These receptors were taken from a woman aged 40-49 years in good health and CMV-seropositive.

The table lists this clone with a few counts. The chain uses TRBV28 and TRBJ2-7, with D unclear. This CDR3 has 13 residues. V was cut by 5 bases and J by 5 bases, with 13 bases left in between. Looked up from germline, CDR1 is MDHEN and CDR2 is SYDVKM. This chain's CDR3 is CASSQPAQDEQYF. Written as DNA, the CDR3 is TGTGCCAGCAGTCAGCCCGCGCAGGACGAGCAGTACTTC.

J is TRBJ2-1 and V is TRBV7-9; D not certain. Per the germline V gene, CDR1 is SEHNR and CDR2 is FQNEAQ (reference sequence). V lost 2 bases and J 7 bases, leaving 12 bases between the germline ends. This CDR3 region has 14 residues. The CDR3 is CASSLHILSNEQFF. The CDR3 DNA reads TGTGCCAGCAGCTTACATATACTGTCGAATGAGCAGTTCTTC.